The rows below give T cell receptor beta chains drawn from one sample of a study of T cells in Graves' hyperthyroidism and ophthalmopathy. From the multiplex PCR reads, TCRdb called clonotypes with MiXCR, one entry per CDR3 protein. The sample lists about 350,000 distinct CDR3 sequences; roughly 20% were seen once. Sample: blood. The receptors were sampled from a woman aged 40 to 49 with Graves' ophthalmopathy. CDR3s include the opening cysteine and the closing phenylalanine or tryptophan. The order of the fields is V gene, J gene, clone size, D gene, CDR3 protein, CDR3 DNA. A D gene is named only where the DNA matches it firmly. Rows may omit the clone size; those that give it use once, few, many or a size class.

V: TRBV29-1
J: TRBJ1-5
size: many
D: .
CDR3: CSVEEGHNQPQHF
DNA: TGCAGCGTTGAAGAGGGGCATAATCAGCCCCAGCATTTT

V: TRBV7-9
J: TRBJ2-2
size: many
D: .
CDR3: CASSKGRVDTGELFF
DNA: TGTGCCAGCAGCAAAGGCAGGGTGGACACCGGGGAGCTGTTTTTT

V: TRBV19
J: TRBJ1-1
size: many
D: .
CDR3: CASSIGSGDTEAFF
DNA: TGTGCCAGTAGTATTGGGTCGGGGGACACTGAAGCTTTCTTT

V: TRBV6-1
J: TRBJ1-1
size: once
D: TRBD1
CDR3: CASSGPTGGVLREAFF
DNA: TGTGCCAGCAGTGGCCCGACAGGGGGGGTACTGAGGGAAGCTTTCTTT

V: TRBV5-1
J: TRBJ2-5
size: many
D: .
CDR3: CASTEGETQYF
DNA: TGTGCCAGCACCGAGGGAGAGACCCAGTACTTC

V: TRBV7-2
J: TRBJ1-1
size: many
D: TRBD1
CDR3: CASSATGGGNTEAFF
DNA: TGTGCCAGCAGCGCAACAGGGGGGGGGAACACTGAAGCTTTCTTT

V: TRBV15
J: TRBJ1-1
size: .
D: .
CDR3: CATSRGGGPGEAFF
DNA: TGTGCCACCAGCAGAGGGGGAGGACCGGGAGAAGCTTTCTTT

V: TRBV28
J: TRBJ2-7
size: many
D: TRBD1
CDR3: CASRLDRTSSYEQYF
DNA: TGTGCCAGCAGACTGGACAGGACAAGCTCCTACGAGCAGTACTTC

V: TRBV6-2/TRBV6-3
J: TRBJ1-5
size: many
D: TRBD1
CDR3: CASSYSFGQGESNQPQHF
DNA: TGTGCCAGCAGTTACTCCTTCGGACAGGGAGAGAGCAATCAGCCCCAGCATTTT

V: TRBV6-1
J: TRBJ1-2
size: few
D: .
CDR3: CASSERTAGYTF
DNA: TGTGCCAGCAGTGAAAGGACAGCTGGCTACACCTTC

V: TRBV28
J: TRBJ2-7
size: many
D: TRBD2
CDR3: CASRNTSGRIYEQYF
DNA: TGTGCCAGCAGAAACACTAGCGGGAGAATTTACGAGCAGTACTTC

V: TRBV6-1
J: TRBJ2-4
size: many
D: .
CDR3: CASSPVWGDGPAKNIQYF
DNA: TGTGCCAGCAGCCCCGTGTGGGGAGACGGGCCCGCCAAAAACATTCAGTACTTC

V: TRBV29-1
J: TRBJ2-7
size: many
D: TRBD1
CDR3: CSVRLGTGFHEQYF
DNA: TGCAGCGTTCGGTTGGGGACAGGGTTCCACGAGCAGTACTTC

V: TRBV13
J: TRBJ2-1
size: many
D: TRBD2
CDR3: CASSVRRLAGYNEQFF
DNA: TGTGCCAGCAGCGTAAGGCGACTAGCGGGGTACAATGAGCAGTTCTTC

V: TRBV28
J: TRBJ1-6
size: many
D: .
CDR3: CASRMWDTPNSPLHF
DNA: TGTGCCAGTCGAATGTGGGACACCCCAAATTCACCCCTCCACTTT

V: TRBV12-3/TRBV12-4
J: TRBJ1-2
size: many
D: .
CDR3: CASRPGHIYGYTF
DNA: TGTGCCAGCAGACCGGGACACATCTATGGCTACACCTTC

V: TRBV6-9
J: TRBJ1-2
size: .
D: TRBD1
CDR3: CAGSSFPWRWDRANSSYGYTF
DNA: TGTGCCGGCAGTTCATTTCCTTGGCGGTGGGACAGAGCGAACTCGTCTTATGGCTACACCTTC

V: TRBV2
J: TRBJ2-5
size: many
D: .
CDR3: CASTFSRVGETQYF
DNA: TGTGCCAGCACCTTCAGCCGGGTAGGAGAGACCCAGTACTTC

V: TRBV18
J: TRBJ1-1
size: .
D: .
CDR3: CASSPRTDNTEAFF
DNA: TGTGCCAGCTCACCGCGGACTGACAACACTGAAGCTTTCTTT

V: TRBV28
J: TRBJ1-5
size: many
D: TRBD1
CDR3: CASSLDRGGGNQPQHF
DNA: TGTGCCAGCAGCCTGGACAGGGGCGGTGGCAATCAGCCCCAGCATTTT

V: TRBV7-6
J: TRBJ2-7
size: many
D: TRBD1
CDR3: CASSTPGQGTAEQYF
DNA: TGTGCCAGCAGCACTCCGGGACAGGGGACGGCCGAGCAGTACTTC

V: TRBV5-1
J: TRBJ2-5
size: many
D: TRBD1
CDR3: CASSTDRGWKTQYF
DNA: TGCGCCAGCAGCACGGACAGGGGATGGAAGACCCAGTACTTC

V: TRBV6-1
J: TRBJ1-1
size: .
D: .
CDR3: CASSEEGSITEAFF
DNA: TGTGCCAGCAGTGAAGAGGGGTCCATCACTGAAGCTTTCTTT

V: TRBV7-2
J: TRBJ1-1
size: many
D: .
CDR3: CASSLAFHTEAFF
DNA: TGTGCCAGCAGCTTAGCCTTCCACACTGAAGCTTTCTTT

V: TRBV6-1
J: TRBJ2-7
size: .
D: TRBD1
CDR3: CASRVSGGEQYF
DNA: TGTGCCAGCAGGGTATCAGGGGGTGAGCAGTACTTC

V: TRBV6-1
J: TRBJ2-7
size: .
D: TRBD2
CDR3: CASSEESPLAGESYEQYF
DNA: TGTGCCAGCAGTGAAGAATCGCCTCTAGCGGGAGAGTCCTACGAGCAGTACTTC

V: TRBV19
J: TRBJ2-7
size: many
D: .
CDR3: CASSTSGAGGEQYF
DNA: TGTGCCAGTAGTACATCCGGAGCCGGTGGGGAGCAGTACTTC

V: TRBV20-1
J: TRBJ2-5
size: .
D: TRBD2
CDR3: CSAGLAGGIVETQYF
DNA: TGCAGTGCAGGGTTAGCGGGGGGCATAGTGGAGACCCAGTACTTC

V: TRBV5-5
J: TRBJ1-1
size: many
D: .
CDR3: CASSVSLIRGGTEAFF
DNA: TGTGCCAGCAGCGTTAGCCTGATCAGGGGCGGAACTGAAGCTTTCTTT

V: TRBV20-1
J: TRBJ2-5
size: many
D: TRBD2
CDR3: CSAQTTSGRGQETQYF
DNA: TGCAGTGCCCAAACGACTAGCGGGAGGGGTCAAGAGACCCAGTACTTC

V: TRBV6-1
J: TRBJ2-7
size: .
D: TRBD1
CDR3: CASLGQVNTYEQYF
DNA: TGTGCCAGCCTGGGACAGGTGAATACCTACGAGCAGTACTTC

V: TRBV3-1
J: TRBJ2-7
size: many
D: TRBD1
CDR3: CASSLTGQGEQYF
DNA: TGTGCCAGCAGCCTGACAGGGCAGGGAGAGCAGTACTTC

V: TRBV6-2/TRBV6-3
J: TRBJ2-2
size: once
D: .
CDR3: CASSLSGTLTTGELFF
DNA: TGTGCCAGCAGTCTATCTGGGACCCTTACGACCGGGGAGCTGTTTTTT

V: TRBV20-1
J: TRBJ2-6
size: many
D: .
CDR3: CSARDGGSGANVLTF
DNA: TGCAGTGCTAGAGATGGCGGTTCTGGGGCCAACGTCCTGACTTTC

V: TRBV12-3/TRBV12-4
J: TRBJ2-5
size: .
D: TRBD2
CDR3: CASSLSGNQETQYF
DNA: TGTGCCAGCAGTTTGAGCGGGAACCAAGAGACCCAGTACTTC

V: TRBV5-1
J: TRBJ1-5
size: many
D: .
CDR3: CASSLRQPGQRGQPQHF
DNA: TGCGCCAGCAGCCTGAGACAACCGGGACAACGGGGTCAGCCCCAGCATTTT

V: TRBV3-1
J: TRBJ2-7
size: .
D: .
CDR3: CASSQDSSSYEQYF
DNA: TGTGCCAGCAGCCAGGATTCCTCCTCCTACGAGCAGTACTTC

V: TRBV12-3/TRBV12-4
J: TRBJ2-7
size: .
D: .
CDR3: CASSLAQGSLTYEQYF
DNA: TGTGCCAGCAGTTTAGCGCAGGGGTCCCTAACCTACGAGCAGTACTTC

V: TRBV6-5
J: TRBJ1-1
size: many
D: .
CDR3: CASIGLLSRNTEAFF
DNA: TGTGCCAGCATAGGCCTTCTGTCGCGGAACACTGAAGCTTTCTTT

V: TRBV20-1
J: TRBJ1-1
size: many
D: .
CDR3: CSAPTPGHMNTEAFF
DNA: TGCAGTGCCCCTACACCCGGACACATGAACACTGAAGCTTTCTTT

V: TRBV27
J: TRBJ2-7
size: many
D: TRBD1
CDR3: CASSLNGQGAYEQYF
DNA: TGTGCCAGCAGTTTAAATGGACAGGGGGCCTACGAGCAGTACTTC

V: TRBV28
J: TRBJ2-2
size: many
D: .
CDR3: CASNPVGNGELFF
DNA: TGTGCCAGCAATCCCGTCGGCAACGGGGAGCTGTTTTTT

V: TRBV12-5
J: TRBJ1-1
size: .
D: .
CDR3: CASARVVGTEAFF
DNA: TGTGCTAGTGCGAGGGTCGTGGGCACTGAAGCTTTCTTT

V: TRBV6-2/TRBV6-3
J: TRBJ2-4
size: few
D: TRBD1
CDR3: CASSYSNLLPRDRGRLRNIQYF
DNA: TGTGCCAGCAGTTACTCGAATTTGTTACCTCGGGACAGGGGTCGTCTTAGAAACATTCAGTACTTC